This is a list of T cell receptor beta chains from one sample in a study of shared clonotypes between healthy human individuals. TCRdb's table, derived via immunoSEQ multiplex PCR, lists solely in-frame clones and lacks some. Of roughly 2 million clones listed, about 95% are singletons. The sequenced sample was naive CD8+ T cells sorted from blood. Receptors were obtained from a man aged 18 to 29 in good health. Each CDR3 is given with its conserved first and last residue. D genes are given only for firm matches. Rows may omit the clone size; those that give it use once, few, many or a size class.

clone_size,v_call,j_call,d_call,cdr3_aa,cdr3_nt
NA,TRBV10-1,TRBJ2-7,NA,CASSEYPTTSSYEQYF,TGCGCCAGCAGTGAGTACCCAACGACTAGTTCCTACGAGCAGTACTTC
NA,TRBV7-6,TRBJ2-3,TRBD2,CASSSQRDHTDTQYF,TGTGCCAGCAGCTCTCAGCGGGATCACACAGATACGCAGTATTTT
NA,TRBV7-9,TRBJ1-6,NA,CASSLGGGNSPLHF,TGTGCCAGCAGCCTGGGGGGGGGTAATTCACCCCTCCACTTT
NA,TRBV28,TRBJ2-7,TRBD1,CASTKTGGGYEQYF,TGTGCCAGCACCAAGACAGGGGGCGGCTACGAGCAGTACTTC
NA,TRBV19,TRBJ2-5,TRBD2,CASSTSGQETQYF,TGTGCCAGTAGTACTAGCGGGCAAGAGACCCAGTACTTC
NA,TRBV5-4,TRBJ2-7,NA,CASSLDPSPAYEQYF,TGTGCCAGCAGCTTGGACCCTAGTCCCGCCTACGAGCAGTACTTC
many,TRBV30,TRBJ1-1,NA,CAWSSTVKENTEAFF,TGTGCCTGGAGTTCTACCGTGAAGGAGAACACTGAAGCTTTCTTT
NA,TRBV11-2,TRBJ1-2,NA,CASSSPLPQENYGYTF,TGTGCCAGCAGCTCTCCCCTTCCACAGGAAAACTATGGCTACACCTTC
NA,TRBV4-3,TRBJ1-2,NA,CASSHGPDWNYGYTF,TGCGCCAGCAGCCACGGACCCGACTGGAACTATGGCTACACCTTC
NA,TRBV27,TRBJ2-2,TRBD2,CASISPWGGQGNTGELFF,TGTGCCAGCATATCTCCCTGGGGAGGGCAGGGGAACACCGGGGAGCTGTTTTTT
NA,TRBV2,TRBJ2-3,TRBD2,CASGRLAGGDTDTQYF,TGTGCCAGCGGGCGACTAGCGGGGGGGGACACAGATACGCAGTATTTT
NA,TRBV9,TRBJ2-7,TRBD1,CASSTGTGSSREQYF,TGTGCCAGCAGTACCGGGACAGGGAGTTCCCGGGAGCAGTACTTC
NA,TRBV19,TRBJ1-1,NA,CASSIGGGRTEAFF,TGTGCCAGTAGCATCGGAGGGGGGAGGACTGAAGCTTTCTTT
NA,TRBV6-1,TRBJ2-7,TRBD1,CASSETGAGGEQYF,TGTGCCAGCAGTGAGACAGGGGCAGGGGGTGAGCAGTACTTC
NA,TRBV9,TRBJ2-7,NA,CASSVQTSYEQYF,TGTGCCAGCAGCGTCCAAACCTCCTACGAGCAGTACTTC
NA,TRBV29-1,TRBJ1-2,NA,CSVGIWDIPGALYGYTF,TGCAGCGTTGGAATTTGGGACATCCCAGGGGCTCTCTATGGCTACACCTTC
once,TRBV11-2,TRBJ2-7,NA,CASSFRTGPYEQYF,TGTGCCAGCAGCTTCCGGACTGGGCCCTACGAGCAGTACTTC
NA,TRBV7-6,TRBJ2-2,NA,CASTSALGAGGELFF,TGTGCCAGCACCTCAGCGCTGGGCGCCGGCGGGGAGCTGTTTTTT
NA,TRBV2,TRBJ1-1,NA,CASIPGGLEAFF,TGTGCCAGCATCCCCGGGGGGCTGGAAGCTTTCTTT
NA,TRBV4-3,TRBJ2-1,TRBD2,CASSPGLAGEDEQFF,TGCGCCAGCAGCCCTGGGCTAGCGGGAGAGGATGAGCAGTTCTTC
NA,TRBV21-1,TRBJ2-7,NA,CASSLPPTLGRRFSYEQYF,TGTGCCAGCAGCTTACCGCCCACCTTGGGCAGGCGCTTCTCCTACGAGCAGTACTTC
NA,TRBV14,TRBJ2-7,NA,CASSQQSYEQYF,TGTGCCAGCAGCCAACAGTCCTACGAGCAGTACTTC
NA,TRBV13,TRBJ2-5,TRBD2,CASSPRLAGETQYF,TGTGCCAGCAGCCCCAGACTAGCGGGAGAGACCCAGTACTTC
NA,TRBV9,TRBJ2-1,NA,CASSADGAYNEQFF,TGTGCCAGCAGCGCAGACGGGGCTTACAATGAGCAGTTCTTC
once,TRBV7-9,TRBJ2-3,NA,CASSSAPDTQYF,TGTGCCAGCAGCTCCGCCCCAGATACGCAGTATTTT